This T cell receptor (beta chain) is drawn from a study of OX40 agonist ivuxolimab in advanced cancers. At the level of the study: Partial responses occurred in Three dose-escalation patients, one with hepatocellular carcinoma and two with cutaneous melanoma.

Assay used: immunoSEQ multiplex PCR; TCRdb lists only in-frame clones, some missing. The sample includes about 48,000 clones, 81% of them seen just once. General study findings and limits: Expanded clones were, on average, more numerous in CD8+ T cells than in CD4+. Dose levels from 0.1 to 3.0 mg/kg saw CD4+ and CD8+ blood T cells expand clonally by week 6.

V was shortened by 6 bases and J by 3 bases, with 18 bases between the two germline ends. CDR3 length: 14 amino acids. Germline V lookup: CDR1 SQVTM, CDR2 ANQGSEA. Note on this clone: Antigen specificity is unknown.

The sequenced sample was CD4+ or CD8+ T cells sorted from blood, obtained in a trial of the OX40 agonist ivuxolimab. The rearrangement uses TRBV29-1 and TRBJ2-7; no definite D call. This TCR derives from an adult with an advanced solid tumor such as melanoma, head and neck, liver or kidney cancer. In nucleotides, the CDR3 is TGCAGCGTCGCCGAAACGGCAGCCCACTACGAGCAGTACTTC. Encoded protein: CSVAETAAHYEQYF.